Shown below are 28 T cell receptor beta chains from a single sample sequenced in a study of blood T cell repertoires in COVID-19. Sequenced by immunoSEQ multiplex PCR; TCRdb stores in-frame clones only, minus some. The table lists a few hundred thousand clones, around 84% of them singletons, with approximately 3.6% in the top ten. The specimen was peripheral blood. The receptor set was obtained from a woman aged 18-30 years with acute or convalescent COVID-19.

The table lists this clone with a count of one. The chain recombines TRBV12-5 with TRBJ1-1, with 7 bases that match TRBD1. J was trimmed by 0 bases and V by 2 bases; bases with no gene match: 12. In germline, CDR1 is LGHNT, CDR2 FRNRAP. CDR3 size: 18 residues. DNA of the CDR3: TGTGCTAGTGGTTTGCCGTGGAGGTCAGGGGGGATGAACACTGAAGCTTTCTTT. Translating it yields CASGLPWRSGGMNTEAFF.

The chain recombines TRBV7-2 with TRBJ1-5; D not resolved. The CDR3 runs 12 residues. With 5 bases removed from V and 9 bases from J, the gap between germline ends came to 11 bases. The germline CDR1 and CDR2 sequences are SGHTA and FQGNSA. CDR3 residues: CASSHGSGPQHF. DNA of the CDR3: TGTGCCAGCAGCCACGGTTCGGGGCCCCAGCATTTT.

This chain joins TRBV10-3 and TRBJ1-6, with a possible D match to TRBD1 (6 bases). Trimming pared 2 bases from V and 7 bases from J, leaving 15 bases between. Germline CDR1 and CDR2: ENHRY and SYGVKD. This CDR3 has 16 amino acids. The CDR3 loop is CAISEEQGGGNSPLHF. In nucleotides, the CDR3 is TGTGCCATCAGTGAGGAACAGGGAGGGGGAAATTCACCCCTCCACTTT.

J is TRBJ1-2 and V is TRBV11-2; weak D call: TRBD1 (6 bases). The germline V gene has CDR1 SGHAT and CDR2 FQNNGV. The V end lost 5 bases, the J end lost 4 bases, and 17 bases lay between the germline ends. The CDR3 totals 15 residues. In DNA form, the CDR3 reads TGTGCCAGCAGCCAATGGGGGCAGTCGTTCTATGGCTACACCTTC. Protein sequence: CASSQWGQSFYGYTF.

The chain combines TRBV2 with TRBJ1-6; D is possibly TRBD1 (5 bases). Trimming shortened V by 1 base and J by 7 bases, and 11 bases separated the two germline ends. The CDR3 has 15 amino acids. Per germline, CDR1 SNHLY and CDR2 FYNNEI. Here the CDR3 reads CASSEGGGFNSPLHF. CDR3 coding DNA: TGTGCCAGCAGTGAAGGGGGGGGGTTCAATTCACCCCTCCACTTT.

The gene calls are TRBV4-2 and TRBJ2-1; possible D gene TRBD1, 8 bases. The CDR3 consists of 18 residues. The ends were cut back, 1 base at V and 4 bases at J, with 20 bases in the middle. CDR1 LGHNA and CDR2 YNFKEQ come from the germline V gene. CDR3 residues: CASSQALTGGAGYNEQFF. The DNA for the CDR3 is TGTGCCAGCAGCCAAGCTTTAACAGGGGGGGCTGGGTACAATGAGCAGTTCTTC.

The genes are TRBV18 and TRBJ1-1; 12 bases are a match to TRBD1. This CDR3 has 15 residues. Trimming took 3 bases from V and 5 from J; bases not matched to a gene: 4. Germline V gene lookup returns CDR1 KGHSH and CDR2 LQKENI. CDR3: CASSPGTGGKTEAFF. The CDR3 DNA sequence: TGTGCCAGCTCACCCGGGACAGGGGGCAAGACTGAAGCTTTCTTT.

The chain uses TRBV5-1 and TRBJ2-1, with TRBD2 matching 9 bases. This CDR3 spans 16 amino acids. Unmatched junction bases numbered 6, after V lost 4 bases and J lost 1 base. The V gene's germline CDR1 is SGHRS and CDR2 YFSETQ. In DNA, the CDR3 is TGCGCCAGCAGCCCCCCGGGACTAGCTTCCTACAATGAGCAGTTCTTC. This sequence encodes CASSPPGLASYNEQFF.

The chain joins TRBV5-1 to TRBJ1-6, with TRBD1 identical over 10 bases. Germline lookup yields CDR1 SGHRS and CDR2 YFSETQ. J lost 5 bases, V lost 1 base, and 6 bases had no gene match. The CDR3 is 17 residues long. Written as DNA, the CDR3 is TGCGCCAGCAGCTTGAGTGGGACAGGGGTAGATAATTCACCCCTCCACTTT. Translation: CASSLSGTGVDNSPLHF. Supplemented by reference TRBV5-1 and TRBJ1-6, the full variable domain reads KAGVTQTPRYLIKTRGQQVTLSCSPISGHRSVSWYQQTPGQGLQFLFEYFSETQRNKGNFPGRFSGRQFSNSRSEMNVSTLELGDSALYLCASSLSGTGVDNSPLHFGNGTRLTVT.

The chain has TRBV27 and TRBJ1-2, with 9 bases fitting TRBD1. This CDR3 contains 18 residues. The junction had 15 bases not matched to a gene; V was cut back by 6 bases and J by 1 base. Germline CDR1 reads MNHEY; CDR2 reads SMNVEV (reference sequence). CDR3: CASRPGTGLRIGNYGYTF. The CDR3 DNA is TGTGCCAGCAGACCCGGGACAGGGCTACGAATCGGTAACTATGGCTACACCTTC.

V and J are TRBV6-1 and TRBJ1-1; D is perhaps TRBD1 (5 bases). Trimming stripped 3 bases from V and 7 bases from J, with 18 bases between. The CDR3 contains 15 residues. Germline V gene data show CDR1 as MNHNS and CDR2 as SASEGT. CDR3 protein: CASSDGARTNYEAFF. The CDR3, as DNA: TGTGCCAGCAGTGATGGGGCACGGACAAACTATGAAGCTTTCTTT.

The chain couples TRBV6-5 to TRBJ2-1; 8 nucleotides agree with TRBD1. The germline V gene has CDR1 MNHEY and CDR2 SVGAGI. This CDR3 spans 15 amino acids. The ends lost 2 bases at V and 4 bases at J; junction bases unmatched: 4. The CDR3 DNA reads as TGTGCCAGCAGTTACCCACAGGGGGGTTACAATGAGCAGTTCTTC. Protein sequence: CASSYPQGGYNEQFF.

The chain combines TRBV14 with TRBJ2-3; TRBD2 matches 10 bases. The CDR3 contains 16 residues. The ends lost 1 base at V and 4 bases at J; junction bases unmatched: 5. The germline V gene has CDR1 SGHDN and CDR2 FVKESK. This CDR3 is CASSQGASGGADTQYF. The CDR3 region has the DNA TGTGCCAGCAGCCAAGGGGCTAGCGGGGGTGCAGATACGCAGTATTTT.

The chain has TRBV5-1 and TRBJ1-1; no firm D call. This CDR3 comprises 14 residues. V lost 0 bases, J lost 2 bases, and 8 bases lay in between. CDR1 is SGHRS and CDR2 is YFSETQ in the germline V gene. The CDR3 region has the DNA TGCGCCAGCAGCTTGGTCGGTGTTAACACTGAAGCTTTCTTT. It translates to CASSLVGVNTEAFF. The whole variable domain, remainder taken from reference TRBV5-1 and TRBJ1-1, is KAGVTQTPRYLIKTRGQQVTLSCSPISGHRSVSWYQQTPGQGLQFLFEYFSETQRNKGNFPGRFSGRQFSNSRSEMNVSTLELGDSALYLCASSLVGVNTEAFFGQGTRLTVV.

The genes are TRBV2 and TRBJ1-6; TRBD1 agrees at 7 bases. This CDR3 contains 15 residues. Germline CDR1 is SNHLY and CDR2 is FYNNEI. Trimming cost V 4 bases and J 3 bases; bases outside gene matches: 3. CDR3 loop: CASSGQGIYNSPLHF. The CDR3 DNA follows: TGTGCCAGCAGTGGACAGGGAATCTATAATTCACCCCTCCACTTT. Full variable domain (missing parts from reference TRBV2 and TRBJ1-6): EPEVTQTPSHQVTQMGQEVILRCVPISNHLYFYWYRQILGQKVEFLVSFYNNEISEKSEIFDDQFSVERPDGSNFTLKIRSTKLEDSAMYFCASSGQGIYNSPLHFGNGTRLTVT.

The chain recombines TRBV5-1 with TRBJ2-1, with TRBD2 matching over 11 bases. The CDR3 runs 14 residues. CDR1 SGHRS and CDR2 YFSETQ come from the germline V gene. V shed 5 bases and J 6 bases; nucleotides not matched to a gene: 4. In DNA form, the CDR3 reads TGCGCCAGCAGGACTAGCGGGATCCCCAATGAGCAGTTCTTC. Translating gives CASRTSGIPNEQFF.

V usage is TRBV13 and J usage is TRBJ2-7, with 9 bases aligning to TRBD2. The CDR3 has 13 amino acids. Germline lookup yields CDR1 PRHDT and CDR2 FYEKMQ (reference sequence). The ends lost 3 bases at V and 5 bases at J; junction bases unmatched: 2. CDR3 region: CASSFGGRDEQYF. The CDR3 DNA reads TGTGCCAGCAGCTTCGGCGGGAGGGACGAGCAGTACTTC.

DNA for the CDR3: TGTGCCAGCAGCCTGGGGACAGGTATACTCTACAATGAGCAGTTCTTC. Residues: CASSLGTGILYNEQFF. The gene calls are TRBV11-3 and TRBJ2-1, with TRBD1 matching over 8 bases. V was pared by 5 bases and J by 3 bases, with 9 bases of the junction left unmatched. Per the germline V gene, CDR1 is SGHNT and CDR2 is YENEEA. This CDR3 region has 16 residues.

The chain uses TRBV2 and TRBJ1-2; 10 bases agree with TRBD1. This CDR3 is 15 amino acids long. Trimming took 6 bases from V and 7 from J; bases not matched to a gene: 11. Germline loops: CDR1 SNHLY, CDR2 FYNNEI. In DNA form, the CDR3 reads TGTGCCAGCAGGGTGGGACAGGGGATGAGTGGTGGCTACACCTTC. Its protein is CASRVGQGMSGGYTF. Full variable domain (rest looked up from reference TRBV2 and TRBJ1-2): EPEVTQTPSHQVTQMGQEVILRCVPISNHLYFYWYRQILGQKVEFLVSFYNNEISEKSEIFDDQFSVERPDGSNFTLKIRSTKLEDSAMYFCASRVGQGMSGGYTFGSGTRLTVV.

The V gene is TRBV3-1 (or the pseudogene TRBV3-2), the J gene TRBJ2-2; possible D gene TRBD2, 6 bases. Germline CDR1 is LGHDT and CDR2 is YNNKEL (reference sequence). CDR3 size: 14 residues. V lost 5 bases to trimming and J lost 2 bases, with 9 bases between them. The CDR3 here is CASSSGTNTGELFF. CDR3 nucleotide sequence: TGTGCCAGCAGCTCCGGGACTAACACCGGGGAGCTGTTTTTT.

This chain links TRBV28 with TRBJ2-1; D might be TRBD2 (6 bases). The CDR3 is 14 amino acids. CDR1 MDHEN and CDR2 SYDVKM come from the germline V gene. With 5 bases removed from V and 6 bases from J, the gap between germline ends came to 14 bases. CDR3 region: CASSLPGLGNEQFF. The CDR3 DNA sequence: TGTGCCAGCAGTCTACCGGGACTTGGCAATGAGCAGTTCTTC. Combining the CDR3 with reference TRBV28 and TRBJ2-1 gives the whole variable domain DVKVTQSSRYLVKRTGEKVFLECVQDMDHENMFWYRQDPGLGLRLIYFSYDVKMKEKGDIPEGYSVSREKKERFSLILESASTNQTSMYLCASSLPGLGNEQFFGPGTRLTVL.

The chain combines TRBV7-2 with TRBJ1-1; D is uncertain. The CDR3 has 13 amino acids. Germline V gives CDR1 SGHTA, CDR2 FQGNSA. Trimming cost V 1 base and J 5 bases, with 8 bases left between them. The CDR3 region is CASSLVRETEAFF. The CDR3 DNA follows: TGTGCCAGCAGCTTAGTTCGGGAAACTGAAGCTTTCTTT.

This chain connects TRBV9 to TRBJ1-6; D remains unclear. CDR3 length equals 15 residues. Per the germline V gene, CDR1 is SGDLS and CDR2 is YYNGEE. Deletions cut 0 bases from V and 9 bases from J, with 13 bases between. For the CDR3, the DNA is TGTGCCAGCAGCGTAGGGTCAGGTCGGGGTTCACCCCTCCACTTT. It encodes CASSVGSGRGSPLHF. Full variable domain (rest looked up from reference TRBV9 and TRBJ1-6): DSGVTQTPKHLITATGQRVTLRCSPRSGDLSVYWYQQSLDQGLQFLIQYYNGEERAKGNILERFSAQQFPDLHSELNLSSLELGDSALYFCASSVGSGRGSPLHFGNGTRLTVT.

The chain couples TRBV28 to TRBJ2-7; D unclear. V lost 1 base and J 4 bases, leaving 2 bases between the germline ends. The CDR3 is made up of 11 amino acids. Looked up from germline, CDR1 is MDHEN and CDR2 is SYDVKM. This CDR3 is CASSLLYEQYF. The DNA for the CDR3 is TGTGCCAGCAGTTTATTATACGAGCAGTACTTC.

V and J are TRBV18 and TRBJ1-1; D unclear. This CDR3 is built from 12 residues. The V end lost 3 bases, the J end lost 8 bases, and 10 bases lay between the germline ends. Germline CDR1 is KGHSH and CDR2 is LQKENI. The CDR3 nucleotides are TGTGCCAGCTCACCCCTACCGGGGGAAGCTTTCTTT. This encodes CASSPLPGEAFF.

This clone was detected once. The genes are TRBV30 and TRBJ2-1, with 7 nucleotides matching TRBD1. The CDR3 has 14 residues. CDR1 GTSNPN and CDR2 SVGIG come from the germline V gene (reference sequence). Trimming took 3 bases from V and 3 from J; bases not matched to a gene: 5. CDR3 region: CAWRIGTVYNEQFF. CDR3 bases: TGTGCCTGGAGGATCGGGACAGTCTACAATGAGCAGTTCTTC. The variable domain in full, completed from reference TRBV30 and TRBJ2-1, reads SQTIHQWPATLVQPVGSPLSLECTVEGTSNPNLYWYRQAAGRGLQLLFYSVGIGQISSEVPQNLSASRPQDRQFILSSKKLLLSDSGFYLCAWRIGTVYNEQFFGPGTRLTVL.

The CDR3 spells CASSRENTGELFF. CDR3 nucleotides: TGTGCCAGCAGCCGAGAGAACACCGGGGAGCTGTTTTTT. J is TRBJ2-2 and V is TRBV7-3, with no clear D. Trimming took 5 bases from V and 1 from J, leaving 5 bases between them. In germline, CDR1 is SGHTA, CDR2 FQGTGA. The CDR3 has 13 amino acids.

The chain uses TRBV15 and TRBJ1-5; possible D gene TRBD1, 6 bases. The germline CDR1 and CDR2 sequences are LNHNV and YYDKDF (reference sequence). The CDR3 is made up of 17 amino acids. V dropped 0 bases and J dropped 4 bases, with 16 bases sitting between them. The CDR3 bases are TGTGCCACCAGCAGAGACATAGTTGGGACAACGAATCAGCCCCAGCATTTT. It codes for CATSRDIVGTTNQPQHF. The complete variable domain, with remaining parts taken from reference TRBV15 and TRBJ1-5, reads DAMVIQNPRYQVTQFGKPVTLSCSQTLNHNVMYWYQQKSSQAPKLLFHYYDKDFNNEADTPDNFQSRRPNTSFCFLDIRSPGLGDTAMYLCATSRDIVGTTNQPQHFGDGTRLSIL.